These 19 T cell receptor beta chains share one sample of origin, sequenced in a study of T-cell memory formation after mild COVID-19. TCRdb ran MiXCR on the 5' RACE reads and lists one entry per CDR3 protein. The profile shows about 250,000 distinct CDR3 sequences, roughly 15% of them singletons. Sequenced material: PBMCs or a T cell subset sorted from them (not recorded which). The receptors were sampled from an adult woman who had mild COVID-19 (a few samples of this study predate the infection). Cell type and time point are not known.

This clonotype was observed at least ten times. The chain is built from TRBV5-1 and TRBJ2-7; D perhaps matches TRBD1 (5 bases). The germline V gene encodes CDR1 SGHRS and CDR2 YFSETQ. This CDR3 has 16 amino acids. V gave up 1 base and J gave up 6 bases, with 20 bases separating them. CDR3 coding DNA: TGCGCCAGCAGCTTGAGGGGCAGGGCGACGGGCGGCGAGCAGTACTTC. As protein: CASSLRGRATGGEQYF.

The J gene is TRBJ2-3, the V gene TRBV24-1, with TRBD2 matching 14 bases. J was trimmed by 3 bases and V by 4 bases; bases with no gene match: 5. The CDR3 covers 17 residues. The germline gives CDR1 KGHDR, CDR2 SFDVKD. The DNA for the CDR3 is TGTGCCACCAGTGACCGGGGACTAGCGGGAGCAACAGATACGCAGTATTTT. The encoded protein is CATSDRGLAGATDTQYF.

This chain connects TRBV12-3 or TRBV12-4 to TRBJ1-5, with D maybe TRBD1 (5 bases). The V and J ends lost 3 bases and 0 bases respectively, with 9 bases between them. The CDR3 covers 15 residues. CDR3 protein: CASSFPGLSNQPQHF. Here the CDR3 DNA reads TGTGCCAGCAGTTTCCCGGGACTTAGCAATCAGCCCCAGCATTTT.

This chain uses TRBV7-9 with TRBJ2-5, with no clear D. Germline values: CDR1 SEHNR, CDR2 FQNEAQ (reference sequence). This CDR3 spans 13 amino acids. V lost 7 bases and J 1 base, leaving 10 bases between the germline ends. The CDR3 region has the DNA TGTGCCAGCACCCGGGCCCCCCAAGAGACCCAGTACTTC. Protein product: CASTRAPQETQYF.

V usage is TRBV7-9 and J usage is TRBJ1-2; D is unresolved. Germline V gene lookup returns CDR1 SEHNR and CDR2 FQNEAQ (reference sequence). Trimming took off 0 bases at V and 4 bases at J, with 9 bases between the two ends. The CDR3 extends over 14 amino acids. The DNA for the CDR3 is TGTGCCAGCAGCTTAGCCCCAGGAAGCTATGGCTACACCTTC. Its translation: CASSLAPGSYGYTF.

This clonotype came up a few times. CDR3 amino acids: CASSPHRDYSYNEQFF. The CDR3 DNA is TGTGCCAGCAGTCCCCACCGGGACTACTCCTACAATGAGCAGTTCTTC. The J gene is TRBJ2-1, the V gene TRBV6-5, with 7 bases lining up with TRBD2. This CDR3 contains 16 residues. V lost 5 bases, J lost 0 bases, and 7 bases stayed unmatched. Germline loops: CDR1 MNHEY, CDR2 SVGAGI.

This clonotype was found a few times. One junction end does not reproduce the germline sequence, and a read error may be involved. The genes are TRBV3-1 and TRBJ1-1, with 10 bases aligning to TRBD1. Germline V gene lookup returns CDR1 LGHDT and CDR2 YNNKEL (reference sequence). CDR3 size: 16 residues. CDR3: CASSQGSGTGASAAFF. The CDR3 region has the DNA TGTGCCAGCAGTCAAGGGTCCGGGACAGGGGCTTCAGCGGCTTTCTTT. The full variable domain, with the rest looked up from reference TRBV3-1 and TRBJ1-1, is DTAVSQTPKYLVTQMGNDKSIKCEQNLGHDTMYWYKQDSKKFLKIMFSYNNKELIINETVPNRFSPKSPDKAHLNLHINSLELGDSAVYFCASSQGSGTGASAAFFGQGTRLTVV.

CDR3 loop: CASSYLDRNGYTF. CDR3 nucleotides: TGTGCCAGCAGTTACCTGGACAGGAATGGCTACACCTTC. The chain is built from TRBV6-6 and TRBJ1-2; 7 nucleotides align to TRBD1. CDR3 length: 13 residues. Germline CDR1 MNHNY, CDR2 SVGAGI (reference sequence). Trimming at V came to 2 bases and at J to 6 bases, leaving 3 bases not matched to a gene.

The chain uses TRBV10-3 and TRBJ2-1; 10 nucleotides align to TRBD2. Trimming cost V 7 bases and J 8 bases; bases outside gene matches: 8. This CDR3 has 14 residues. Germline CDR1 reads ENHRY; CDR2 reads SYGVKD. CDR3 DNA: TGTGCCATCAAACTAGCGGGACGAGCGGATGAGCAGTTCTTC. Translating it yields CAIKLAGRADEQFF.

For the CDR3, the DNA is TGTGCCAGCAGCTTTATTACTAGCGTGGGATACGAGCAGTACTTC. It encodes CASSFITSVGYEQYF. The rearrangement links TRBV5-6 to TRBJ2-7, with 7 bases lining up with TRBD2. After removal of 2 bases from V and 4 bases from J, the junction contained 9 bases not matched to a gene. Germline V gene sequence: CDR1 SGHDT, CDR2 YYEEEE. CDR3 length: 15 amino acids.

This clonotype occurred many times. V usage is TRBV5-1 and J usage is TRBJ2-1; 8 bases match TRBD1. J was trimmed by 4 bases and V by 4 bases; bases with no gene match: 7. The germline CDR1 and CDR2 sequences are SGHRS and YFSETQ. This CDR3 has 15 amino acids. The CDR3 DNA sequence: TGCGCCAGCAGCCTGGACAGGGCCTCTTACAATGAGCAGTTCTTC. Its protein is CASSLDRASYNEQFF.

CDR3 in DNA: TGTGCCAGCAGTCCACACAACAGGGGGCATGGCTACACCTTC. It codes for CASSPHNRGHGYTF. This rearrangement joins TRBV6-5 to TRBJ1-2; TRBD1 aligns across 9 bases. CDR1 is MNHEY, CDR2 SVGAGI, per germline. Unmatched junction bases numbered 7, after V lost 5 bases and J lost 6 bases. The CDR3 contains 14 residues.

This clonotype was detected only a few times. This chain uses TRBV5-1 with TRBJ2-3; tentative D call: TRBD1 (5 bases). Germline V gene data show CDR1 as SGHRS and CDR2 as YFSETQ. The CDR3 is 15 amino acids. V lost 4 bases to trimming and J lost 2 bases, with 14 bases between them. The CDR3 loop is CASSGGQTPTDTQYF. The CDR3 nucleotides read TGCGCCAGCAGCGGCGGACAAACCCCCACAGATACGCAGTATTTT.

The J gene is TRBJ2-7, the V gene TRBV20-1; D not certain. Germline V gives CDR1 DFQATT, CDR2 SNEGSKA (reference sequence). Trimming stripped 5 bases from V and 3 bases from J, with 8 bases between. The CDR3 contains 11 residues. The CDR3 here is CSAAPGYEQYF. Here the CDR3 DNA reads TGCAGTGCTGCCCCAGGCTACGAGCAGTACTTC.

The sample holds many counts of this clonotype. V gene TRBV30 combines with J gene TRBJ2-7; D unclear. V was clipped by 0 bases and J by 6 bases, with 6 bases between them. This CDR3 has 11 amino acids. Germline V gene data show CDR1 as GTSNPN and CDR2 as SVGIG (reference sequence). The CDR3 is CAWSVVAEQYF. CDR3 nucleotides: TGTGCCTGGAGTGTTGTCGCCGAGCAGTACTTC.

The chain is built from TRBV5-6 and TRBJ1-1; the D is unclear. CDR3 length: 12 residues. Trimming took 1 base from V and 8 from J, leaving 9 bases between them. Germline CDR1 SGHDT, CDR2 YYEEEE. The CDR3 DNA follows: TGTGCCAGCAGCTTGAGAGTTGGCGAAGCTTTCTTT. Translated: CASSLRVGEAFF.

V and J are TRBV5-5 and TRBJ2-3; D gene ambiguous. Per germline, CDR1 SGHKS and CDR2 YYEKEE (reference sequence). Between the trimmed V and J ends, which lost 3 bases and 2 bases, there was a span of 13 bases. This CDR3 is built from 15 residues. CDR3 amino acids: CASSSIATFTDTQYF. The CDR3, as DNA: TGTGCCAGCAGCTCGATAGCTACCTTCACAGATACGCAGTATTTT.

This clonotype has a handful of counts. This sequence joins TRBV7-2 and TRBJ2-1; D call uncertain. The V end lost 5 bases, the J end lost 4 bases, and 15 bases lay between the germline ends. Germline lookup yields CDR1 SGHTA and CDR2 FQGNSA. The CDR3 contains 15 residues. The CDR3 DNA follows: TGTGCCAGCAGCCCAGGCTCCCTGGTTTACAATGAGCAGTTCTTC. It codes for CASSPGSLVYNEQFF.

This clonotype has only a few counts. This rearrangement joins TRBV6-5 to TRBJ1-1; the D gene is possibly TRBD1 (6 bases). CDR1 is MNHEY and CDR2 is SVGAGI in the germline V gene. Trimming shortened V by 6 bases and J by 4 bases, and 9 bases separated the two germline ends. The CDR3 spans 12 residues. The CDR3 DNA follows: TGTGCCAGCAGCACAGGGATCACTGAAGCTTTCTTT. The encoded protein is CASSTGITEAFF.